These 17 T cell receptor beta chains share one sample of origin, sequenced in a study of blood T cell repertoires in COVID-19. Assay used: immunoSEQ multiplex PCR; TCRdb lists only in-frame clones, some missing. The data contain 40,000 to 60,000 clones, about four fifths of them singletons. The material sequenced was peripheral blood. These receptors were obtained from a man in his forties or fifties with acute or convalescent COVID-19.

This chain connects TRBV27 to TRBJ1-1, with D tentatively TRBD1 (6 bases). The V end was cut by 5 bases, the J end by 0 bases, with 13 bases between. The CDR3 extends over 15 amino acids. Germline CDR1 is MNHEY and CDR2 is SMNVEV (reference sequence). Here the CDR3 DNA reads TGTGCCAGCAGTCCCTCGGGACACATGAACACTGAAGCTTTCTTT. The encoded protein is CASSPSGHMNTEAFF.

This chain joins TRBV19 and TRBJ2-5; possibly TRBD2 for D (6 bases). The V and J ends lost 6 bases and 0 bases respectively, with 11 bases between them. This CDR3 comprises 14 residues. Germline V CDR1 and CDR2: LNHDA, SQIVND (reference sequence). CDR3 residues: CASSGSQYQETQYF. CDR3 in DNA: TGTGCCAGTAGCGGGAGCCAATACCAAGAGACCCAGTACTTC.

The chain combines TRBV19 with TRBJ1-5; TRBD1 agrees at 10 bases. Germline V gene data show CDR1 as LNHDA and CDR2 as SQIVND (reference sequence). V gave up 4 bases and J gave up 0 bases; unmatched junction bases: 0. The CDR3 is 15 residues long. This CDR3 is CASSRQGASNQPQHF. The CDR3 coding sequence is TGTGCCAGTAGTAGACAGGGGGCTAGCAATCAGCCCCAGCATTTT.

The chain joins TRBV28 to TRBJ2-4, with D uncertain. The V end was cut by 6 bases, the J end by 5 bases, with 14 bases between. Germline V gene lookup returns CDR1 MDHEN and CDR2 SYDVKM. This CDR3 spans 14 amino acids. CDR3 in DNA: TGTGCCAGCAGCGAGTGGAGAGGTGAAAACATTCAGTACTTC. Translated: CASSEWRGENIQYF. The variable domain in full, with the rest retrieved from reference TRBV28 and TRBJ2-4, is DVKVTQSSRYLVKRTGEKVFLECVQDMDHENMFWYRQDPGLGLRLIYFSYDVKMKEKGDIPEGYSVSREKKERFSLILESASTNQTSMYLCASSEWRGENIQYFGAGTRLSVL.

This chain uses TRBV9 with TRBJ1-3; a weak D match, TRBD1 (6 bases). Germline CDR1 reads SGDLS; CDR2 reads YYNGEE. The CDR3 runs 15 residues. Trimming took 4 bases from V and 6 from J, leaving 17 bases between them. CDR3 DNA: TGTGCCAGCAGCCTGGGAGGGGGAACCCAAAACACCATATATTTT. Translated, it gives CASSLGGGTQNTIYF.

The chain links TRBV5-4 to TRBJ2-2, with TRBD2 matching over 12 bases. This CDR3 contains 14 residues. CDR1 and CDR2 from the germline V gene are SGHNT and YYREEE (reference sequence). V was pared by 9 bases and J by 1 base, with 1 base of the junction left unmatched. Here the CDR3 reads CAMGLAGNTGELFF. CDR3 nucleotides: TGTGCCATGGGACTAGCGGGGAACACCGGGGAGCTGTTTTTT.

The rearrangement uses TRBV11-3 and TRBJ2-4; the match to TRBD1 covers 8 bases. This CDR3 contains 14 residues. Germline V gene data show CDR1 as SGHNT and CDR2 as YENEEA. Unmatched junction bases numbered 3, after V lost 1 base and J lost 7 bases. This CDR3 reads CASSLGGDRNIQYF. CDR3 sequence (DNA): TGTGCCAGCAGCTTAGGGGGGGACAGGAACATTCAGTACTTC.

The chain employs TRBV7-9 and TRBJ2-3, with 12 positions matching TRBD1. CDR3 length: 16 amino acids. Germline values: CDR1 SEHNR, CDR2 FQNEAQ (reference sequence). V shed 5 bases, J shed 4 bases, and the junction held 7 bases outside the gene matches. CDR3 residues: CASSPRDRGLSDTQYF. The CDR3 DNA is TGTGCCAGCAGCCCCCGGGACAGGGGGCTGTCAGATACGCAGTATTTT.

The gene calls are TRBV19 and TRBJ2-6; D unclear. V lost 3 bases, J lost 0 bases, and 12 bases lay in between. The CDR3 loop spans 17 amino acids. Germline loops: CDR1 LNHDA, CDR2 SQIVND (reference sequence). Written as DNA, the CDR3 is TGTGCCAGTAGTATCAACAGCTTAAGCTCTGGGGCCAACGTCCTGACTTTC. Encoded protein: CASSINSLSSGANVLTF.

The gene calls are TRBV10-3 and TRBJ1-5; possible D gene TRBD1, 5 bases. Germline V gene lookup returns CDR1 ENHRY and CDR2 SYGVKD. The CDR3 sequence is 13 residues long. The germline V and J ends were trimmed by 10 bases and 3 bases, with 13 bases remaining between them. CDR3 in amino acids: CANPQGNNQPQHF. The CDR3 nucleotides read TGTGCCAACCCCCAGGGAAACAATCAGCCCCAGCATTTT.

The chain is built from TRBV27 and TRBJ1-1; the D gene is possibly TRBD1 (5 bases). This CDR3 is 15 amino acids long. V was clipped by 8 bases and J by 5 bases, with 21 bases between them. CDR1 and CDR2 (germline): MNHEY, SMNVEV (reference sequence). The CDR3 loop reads CASRKGRLKGTEAFF. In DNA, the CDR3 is TGTGCCAGCCGTAAAGGAAGGTTGAAGGGGACTGAAGCTTTCTTT.

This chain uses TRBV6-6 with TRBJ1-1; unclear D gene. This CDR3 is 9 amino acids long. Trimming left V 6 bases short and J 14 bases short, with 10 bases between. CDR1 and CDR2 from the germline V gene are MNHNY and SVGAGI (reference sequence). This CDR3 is CASRSEGFF. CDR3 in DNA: TGTGCCAGCAGAAGTGAGGGATTCTTT.

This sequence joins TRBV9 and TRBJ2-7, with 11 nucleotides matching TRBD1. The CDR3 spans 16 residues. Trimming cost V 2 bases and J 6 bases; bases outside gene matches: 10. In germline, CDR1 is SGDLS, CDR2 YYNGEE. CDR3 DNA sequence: TGTGCCAGCAGCGTCTTCGCGGACAGGGGGCGAGGCGAGCAGTACTTC. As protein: CASSVFADRGRGEQYF.

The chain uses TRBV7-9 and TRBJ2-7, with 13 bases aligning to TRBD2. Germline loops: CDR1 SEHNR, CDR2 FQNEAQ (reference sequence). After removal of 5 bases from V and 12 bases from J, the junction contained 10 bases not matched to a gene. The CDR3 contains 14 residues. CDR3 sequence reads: CASSPPGTSGVGYF. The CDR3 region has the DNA TGTGCCAGCAGCCCGCCCGGGACTAGCGGGGTTGGGTACTTC.

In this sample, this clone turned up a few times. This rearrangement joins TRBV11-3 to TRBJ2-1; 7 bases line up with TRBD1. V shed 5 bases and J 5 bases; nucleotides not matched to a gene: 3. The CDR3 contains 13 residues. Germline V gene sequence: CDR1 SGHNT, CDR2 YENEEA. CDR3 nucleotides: TGTGCCAGCAGCCGGGGACAGAACAATGAGCAGTTCTTC. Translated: CASSRGQNNEQFF.

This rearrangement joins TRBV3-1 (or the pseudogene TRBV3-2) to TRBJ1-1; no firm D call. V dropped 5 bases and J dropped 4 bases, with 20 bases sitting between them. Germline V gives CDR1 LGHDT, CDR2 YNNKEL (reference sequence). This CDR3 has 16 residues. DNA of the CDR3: TGTGCCAGCAGCGGTTCAGATCTTTCAATTCGCACTGAAGCTTTCTTT. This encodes CASSGSDLSIRTEAFF.

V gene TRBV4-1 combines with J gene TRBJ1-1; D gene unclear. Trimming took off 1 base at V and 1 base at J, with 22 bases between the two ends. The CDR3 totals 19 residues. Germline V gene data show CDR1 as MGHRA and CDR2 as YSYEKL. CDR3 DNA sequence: TGCGCCAGCAGCCAAGTGGCATTGGGCAGAGCCAAAACGAACACTGAAGCTTTCTTT. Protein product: CASSQVALGRAKTNTEAFF.